The text below deals with one T cell receptor (beta chain). Under the authors' procedure: From reference gene primer amplification, estimates of nucleated cell counts were derived. Method: immunoSEQ multiplex PCR; TCRdb's copy keeps in-frame clones and lacks some. Clone size and V and J calls were adopted from that table, with D and trimming inferred from the DNA. The sample carries 80,000 to 100,000 clones, roughly 85% recorded once. This entry comes from a study of blood T cell repertoires in COVID-19. Overall study: Both acute and convalescent COVID-19 samples were obtained from the United States, Italy and Spain. From T cells, B-cell-depleted T cells, or PBMCs came the material, which was cDNA or gDNA.

Sequencing used peripheral blood. The TCR was taken from a man in his sixties or seventies with acute or convalescent COVID-19.

CDR3 sequence (DNA): TGTGCCAGCAGCCGACAGGGTGTTAATTCACCCCTCCACTTT. Translated: CASSRQGVNSPLHF. The V and J genes are TRBV7-9 and TRBJ1-6, with 7 bases lining up with TRBD1. The CDR3 runs to 14 residues. After removal of 5 bases from V and 6 bases from J, the junction contained 4 bases not matched to a gene. CDR1 and CDR2 (germline): SEHNR, FQNEAQ (reference sequence).